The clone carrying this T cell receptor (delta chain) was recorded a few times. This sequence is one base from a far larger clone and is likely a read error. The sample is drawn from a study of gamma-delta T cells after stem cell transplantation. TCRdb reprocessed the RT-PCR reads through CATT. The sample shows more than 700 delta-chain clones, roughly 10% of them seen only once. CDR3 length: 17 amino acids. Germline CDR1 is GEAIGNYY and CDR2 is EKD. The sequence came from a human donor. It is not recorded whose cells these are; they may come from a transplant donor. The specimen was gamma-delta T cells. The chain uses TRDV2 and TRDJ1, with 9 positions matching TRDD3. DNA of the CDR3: TGTGCCTGTGGCACCGCCGAGGGGGATACCTACACCGATAAACTCATCTTT. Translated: CACGTAEGDTYTDKLIF.